What follows is one TCR beta chain and its context. This sample was taken from a study of blood T cell repertoires in COVID-19. Clones were read by immunoSEQ multiplex PCR, and TCRdb kept only the in-frame ones, dropping some. Here the sample spans 90,000 to 140,000 clones, around 76% being singletons. What was sequenced was peripheral blood. This TCR derives from a woman aged 65 to 85 with acute or convalescent COVID-19.

CDR3 in amino acids: CASMGLAGSSGANVLTF. The CDR3, as DNA: TGTGCCAGTATGGGTCTAGCGGGTTCCTCTGGGGCCAACGTCCTGACTTTC. The rearrangement joins TRBV19 to TRBJ2-6; 8 positions match TRBD2. Germline CDR1 is LNHDA and CDR2 is SQIVND (reference sequence). The trim removed 7 bases at V and 0 bases at J, leaving 8 bases unmatched. This CDR3 region has 17 residues.